The present entry profiles one T cell receptor (beta chain) with its context. This clone has a single count. The antigen it recognizes is unknown. Qualities for individual bases were not recorded, and no much larger clone is one base off. The cohort consisted of hundreds of healthy bone marrow donors. All cohort members were sampled while nominally healthy, although unrecorded immune exposures were likely present. The donor was CMV seronegative and belonged to the group of 320 or so seronegative cohort members. Each donor provided a peripheral blood sample, and peripheral blood mononuclear cells were used for TCR beta sequencing. The Qiagen DNeasy Blood Extraction Kit was used to extract genomic DNA from the blood cell samples. The record originates from a study of cytomegalovirus exposure and HLA in healthy donors (TCRdb year 2017). Looking at the study overall: An earlier analysis of fewer than 750 of the donors reported 276 Gb of sequence data and 90 million to 120 million unique TCR beta sequences obtained from around 170 million T cells. About 300 gigabases of sequencing data and around 88 million unique TCR sequences made up an early release that covered several hundred HLA-typed donors. Among the approximately 430 genotyped donors, around 81% belonged to the genetic ancestry cluster associated with self-reported Caucasian donors. The study aimed to test whether signatures of past pathogen exposure could be identified by cataloging public T cell receptors. Using immunosequencing, the study profiled T cell repertoires from 500 to 800 subjects and related those repertoires to cytomegalovirus serostatus. Besides the first cohort of 550 to 750 subjects, a separate validation cohort made up of 120 or so different subjects was used. High-throughput TCR immunosequencing, statistical association of individual TCRs with disease status, and machine learning were combined to predict cytomegalovirus infection status. A later analysis re-examined previously published TCR beta repertoires from more than 600 donors and added high-resolution HLA genotyping to investigate patterns of TCR occurrence. In the later analysis, no new phenotypic data were used to find candidate immune exposures; instead, reliance was placed on TCR beta sequences and their occurrence across donors. In an earlier analysis of roughly 540 of the donors, high-throughput TCR beta sequencing was used to judge whether each TCR beta V gene segment behaved as functional or pseudogenic. Donor age, sex, ethnicity and CMV serostatus were compiled alongside the repertoire data. In a later genetic analysis, genome-wide SNP genotypes for about 65% of the roughly 670 donors were used, and that subset was treated as a discovery cohort. Every discovery cohort repertoire had been produced on one sequencing platform. HLA typing included class I and class II loci at four-digit resolution. Typing coverage varied by locus: 629-630 donors for A, B, C, DRB1 and DQB1; some 520 for DQA1; about 600 for DPA1; roughly 450 for DPB1. Four or five DR-DQ haplotypes were handled as single units for association and clustering because linkage in the cohort was strong. Among almost 400 genotyped donors of the cohort, an average of about 240,000 unique TCR beta nucleotide sequences were sequenced per donor, roughly a sixth of them non-productive. What the work shows at the level of the full study, not this receptor alone: The only immune exposure information available for the cohort was CMV serostatus. Because counts were too low, some 16 rarely observed V segments, including chromosome 9 orphons, were excluded from the earlier analysis of under 650 of the donors. A later analysis reported that several top co-occurrence clusters appeared linked to parvovirus B19, influenza, CMV and Epstein-Barr virus. A few of the identified cytomegalovirus-associated TCR beta chains were confirmed in vitro to be specific for cytomegalovirus antigens. A later analysis found that HLA-associated TCR beta chains were more clonally expanded and had lower generation probabilities than equally common non-associated chains. In a later genetic analysis, fewer N-insertions in productive TCRs were reported among donors in an Asian-associated ancestry cluster than the approximately 710-donor mean. V-gene and J-gene trimming of TCR beta chains was associated with a missense DCLRE1C variant in a later genetic analysis, and the association was replicated in an independent cohort. The study gave a list of 150 to 200 TCR beta chains associated with cytomegalovirus. The cohort was sequenced for TCR beta chains only, and without alpha or paired-chain data the features that could be detected were limited. In a later analysis, TCR association rates were found to vary across HLA loci, with the most associated TCRs seen for DRB1 alleles and the fewest for HLA-C alleles. While some public TCRs were present in many individuals, most TCR sequences turned up only very rarely across donors. The authors suggested that the approach could potentially be generalized to other disease states and immunological phenotypes. In an earlier analysis of about 550 of the donors, most TCR beta V segments were observed in productive rearrangements about 90% or about 30% of the time, broadly matching IMGT annotations. Sequencing depth was assumed to be roughly uniform across donors in the presence/absence analyses, though that assumption may not hold. Because some donors lacked HLA typing at each locus, the association tests relied only on the typed subset. The sequencing pipeline was judged likely to have produced a cluster of highly shared sequence variants as a technical artifact. In a later analysis, most CMV-associated TCR beta chains were found to appear HLA-restricted, with HLA associations seemingly driven largely by CMV exposure. At a false discovery rate of 0.05, a later analysis linked 15,000 to 20,000 TCR beta sequences to specific HLA alleles. Strong co-occurrence of HLA alleles, especially DR and DQ, made assigning TCR associations to individual alleles difficult. Cytomegalovirus status was reported to be diagnosed by the classifier with high specificity and sensitivity in both the original and validation cohorts. Correlated functional status among segregating V segments might be attributable to linkage disequilibrium, but an unknown experimental factor could not be ruled out. A further reported finding was that TCR beta sequences accurately predicted the HLA-A and HLA-B alleles for most subjects in the first cohort.

The library was obtained by the immunoSEQ multiplex PCR assay. A mixture of 60 forward primers for TCR Vbeta segments and 13 reverse primers for TCR Jbeta segments was used in the multiplex PCR. The CDR3 region of rearranged TCR beta genes was amplified from genomic DNA with a multiplex PCR assay. On the Illumina HiSeq System, the amplified TCR beta libraries were sequenced as 87-base-pair reads. On the study's bioinformatics: In a later analysis, some 80 million unique TCR beta chains were counted across the roughly 700 repertoires, and roughly 9.9 million of these chains were shared by at least two donors. Raw reads were error-corrected and collapsed into unique sequences by a nearest-neighbor algorithm in which closely related sequences were merged to remove PCR and sequencing errors. V, D and J gene segments were assigned by aligning CDR3 sequences to IMGT reference sequences. For a sequence to be retained, a match of at least six nucleotides to both a V gene segment and a J gene segment was required. A rearrangement was called productive if the CDR3 had no stop codons and remained in frame with V and J, and every other rearrangement was called non-productive. CDR3 was defined according to IMGT convention as the region running from the second conserved V-encoded cysteine to the conserved J-encoded phenylalanine. Sequences without an unambiguous match to a single V gene segment were excluded from the earlier analysis of about 600 of the donors. In an earlier analysis of approximately 560 of the donors, a V segment was called functional when productive rearrangements were above 56.7%, and segregating when the standard deviation between donors exceeded 5%. A statistical classification framework was built to diagnose cytomegalovirus status from the catalog of TCR beta chain sequences. A later analysis assigned V and J genes by comparing TCR nucleotide sequences with IMGT/GENE-DB human TR gene sequences. In a later analysis, CDR3 sequences and most-parsimonious VDJ recombination scenarios were assigned using the TCRdist pipeline. In a later analysis, every TCR beta chain was defined by the combination of its CDR3 amino acid sequence and its V-gene family, and reads without a unique V-gene family were dropped. In a later analysis, 450 to 600 highly shared, low-generation-probability nucleotide sequences were removed to address suspected cross-contamination and a sequencing artifact. For each public chain, a later analysis derived a clonal expansion index from normalized ranks of inferred template counts within each repertoire. Generation probabilities in a later analysis came from a VDJ recombination model fitted to out-of-frame rearrangements, and those results were checked against IGoR. In a later analysis, hypergeometric tests were used to score TCR-TCR, TCR-HLA and TCR-CMV co-occurrence, with a repertoire-size bias correction applied to TCR pairs. False discovery rates were estimated in a later analysis by permuting HLA or CMV assignments 20 times. A later analysis grouped co-occurring TCRs with DBSCAN, adding TCRdist sequence similarity when clustering within HLA-allele-positive subsets. Co-occurrence clustering excluded repertoires with fewer than 30,000 or more than 120,000 public chains, plus five with anomalous nucleotide sharing. This is the immuneACCESS table as TCRdb keeps it, with only in-frame sequences that have V and J called. A part of the clones is gone; compared with another copy, unresolved V genes explain less than half, and the rest is unexplained. The V and J calls and clone size are taken from that table; D and trimming were inferred from the DNA. The sample includes 85,000 to 130,000 clones, with roughly 78% observed a single time. The ten top clones hold 1.5% to 2% of the sample.

This clonotype originated in a woman aged 35 to 49 in good health and CMV-seronegative. Source material: PBMCs.

CDR3 loop: CASSHTRITGNEQFF. Here is the DNA: TGTGCCAGCAGTCATACCCGAATCACCGGCAATGAGCAGTTCTTC. The rearranged chain carries TRBV28 and TRBJ2-1; confidence is insufficient to name the D gene. The CDR3 contains 15 residues, cysteine and phenylalanine counted. Of the read, only the CDR3 DNA is kept; its 45 bases are in frame from base 1. CDR1 MDHEN and CDR2 SYDVKM were looked up in the germline V gene. V drops 5 bases and J drops 6 bases, leaving 17 bases in between.